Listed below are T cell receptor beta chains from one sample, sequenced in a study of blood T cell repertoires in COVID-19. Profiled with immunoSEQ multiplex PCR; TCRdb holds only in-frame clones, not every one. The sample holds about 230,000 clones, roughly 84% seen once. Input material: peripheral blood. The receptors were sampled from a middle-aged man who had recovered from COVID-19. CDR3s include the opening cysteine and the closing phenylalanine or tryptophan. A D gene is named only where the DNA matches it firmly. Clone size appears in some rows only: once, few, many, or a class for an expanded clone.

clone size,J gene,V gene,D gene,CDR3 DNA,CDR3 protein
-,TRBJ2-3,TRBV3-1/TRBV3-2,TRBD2,TGTGCCAGCAGCCAAGTCGGTAGGGGCGGGGGGTATTATTTTAATACGCAGTATTTT,CASSQVGRGGGYYFNTQYF
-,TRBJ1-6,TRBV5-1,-,TGCGCCAGCAGCTTGGTTGGTCAGGGAAGATCACCCCTCCACTTT,CASSLVGQGRSPLHF
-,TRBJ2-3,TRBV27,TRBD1,TGTGCCAGCAGTGCGGGGGACAGGGGTCGGACAGATACGCAGTATTTT,CASSAGDRGRTDTQYF
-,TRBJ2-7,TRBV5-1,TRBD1,TGCGCCAGCAGCCCATATCGGACAGGGGAAGGCGAGCAGTACTTC,CASSPYRTGEGEQYF
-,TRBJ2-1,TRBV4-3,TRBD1,TGCGCCAGCAGCGAGGAGGCCGGGACAGGGGGATACAATGAGCAGTTCTTC,CASSEEAGTGGYNEQFF
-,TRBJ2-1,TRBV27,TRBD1,TGTGCCAGTCGCGTTTGGCGTAGGACAGGGACTGTTGGGGGGTACAATGAGCAGTTCTTC,CASRVWRRTGTVGGYNEQFF
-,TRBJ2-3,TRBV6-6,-,TGTGCCAGCAGAACGAATGCCGGGGGAGGGGGAGATACGCAGTATTTT,CASRTNAGGGGDTQYF
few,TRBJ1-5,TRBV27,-,TGTGCCAGCAGGGGAGAGAGCAATCAGCCCCAGCATTTT,CASRGESNQPQHF
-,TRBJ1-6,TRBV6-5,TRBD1,TGTGCCAGCAGTTCCACAGGGGCCCATTCACCCCTCCACTTT,CASSSTGAHSPLHF
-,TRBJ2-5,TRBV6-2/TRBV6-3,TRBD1,TGTGCCAGCAGTCTAACAGGGGGTGGAGAGACCCAGTACTTC,CASSLTGGGETQYF
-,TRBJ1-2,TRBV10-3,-,TGTGCCATCAGGGGCCTCCCCGGCCGTGCGAACTATGGCTACACCTTC,CAIRGLPGRANYGYTF
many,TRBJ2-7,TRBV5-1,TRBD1,TGCGCCAGCAGCGCTACAGGGACAGGGGCCGAGCAGTACTTC,CASSATGTGAEQYF
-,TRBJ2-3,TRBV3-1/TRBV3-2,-,TGTGCCAGCAGCCAAGACCAGAAAGATACGCAGTATTTT,CASSQDQKDTQYF
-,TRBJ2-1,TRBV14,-,TGTGCCAGCAGCTCCCATGTGGCAGGGTTGTTCTTC,CASSSHVAGLFF
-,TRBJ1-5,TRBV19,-,TGTGCCAGTAGTGGGGGGGAGATTAGCAATCAGCCCCAGCATTTT,CASSGGEISNQPQHF
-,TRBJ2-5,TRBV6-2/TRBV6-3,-,TGTGCCAGCAGCCTCATACAGGACCCCCAAGAGACCCAGTACTTC,CASSLIQDPQETQYF
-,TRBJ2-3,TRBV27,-,TGTGCCAGCAGTCCCTCCCTCGGTGGCGGGCAGTATTTT,CASSPSLGGGQYF
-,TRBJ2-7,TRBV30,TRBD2,TGTGCCTGGAGCCCGAATAGCGGGGGTACCTACGAGCAGTACTTC,CAWSPNSGGTYEQYF
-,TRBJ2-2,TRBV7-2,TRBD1,TGTGCCAGCAGCTTAGACCTCGCCGGACAGGGGAGGCTGTTTTTT,CASSLDLAGQGRLFF
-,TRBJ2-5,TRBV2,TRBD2,TGTGCCAGCAGTTTGACTAGCGGCGGGACCCAGTACTTC,CASSLTSGGTQYF
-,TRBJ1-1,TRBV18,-,TGTGCCAGCTCGCCCAATACAGAGAACACTGAAGCTTTCTTT,CASSPNTENTEAFF
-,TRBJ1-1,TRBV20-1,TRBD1,TGCAGTGCTGGACAGGCCACGGGGGCTTTCTTT,CSAGQATGAFF
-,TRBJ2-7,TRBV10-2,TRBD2,TGCGCCAGCAGCAGTTCGGGACTAGCTTACGAGCAGTACTTC,CASSSSGLAYEQYF
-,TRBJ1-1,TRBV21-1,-,TGTGCCAGCAGCAAAGTAGGCGGAGGTCCCATGAAGAACACTGAAGCTTTCTTT,CASSKVGGGPMKNTEAFF
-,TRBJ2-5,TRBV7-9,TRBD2,TGTGCCAGCAGCTTAGGGTCGACTAGCGGTGAAGAGACCCAGTACTTC,CASSLGSTSGEETQYF
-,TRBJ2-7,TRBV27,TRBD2,TGTGCCAGCAGTCATACTAGCGGATCCGTGGGCGAGCAGTACTTC,CASSHTSGSVGEQYF
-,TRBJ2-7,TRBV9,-,TGTGCCAGCAGCGTGTCAGGAACAAACTACGAGCAGTACTTC,CASSVSGTNYEQYF
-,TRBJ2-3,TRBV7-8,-,TGTGCCAGCAGTACTTTGACAGATACGCAGTATTTT,CASSTLTDTQYF
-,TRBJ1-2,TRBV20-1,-,TGTGGGACTCACTATGGCTACACCTTC,CGTHYGYTF
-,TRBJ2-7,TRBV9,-,TGTGCCAGTGGAGAAGGGGCCTGGTACGAGCAGTACTTC,CASGEGAWYEQYF
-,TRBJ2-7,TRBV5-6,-,TGTGCCAGCAGCTTCTCGCTCGCGCCCGAGCAGTACTTC,CASSFSLAPEQYF
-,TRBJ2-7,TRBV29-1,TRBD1,TGCAGCGTTGAATCCGGGACAGGGTCCTACGAGCAGTACTTC,CSVESGTGSYEQYF
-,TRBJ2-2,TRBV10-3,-,TGTGCCATCAAGGACTGGAGATTCACCGGGGAGCTGTTTTTT,CAIKDWRFTGELFF
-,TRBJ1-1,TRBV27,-,TGTGCCAGCAGTTTATCTCGGGGGGCCAACACTGAAGCTTTCTTT,CASSLSRGANTEAFF
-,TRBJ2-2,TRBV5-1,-,TGCGCCAGCAGCTTGGAAGGGGTGGACGGGGAGCTGTTTTTT,CASSLEGVDGELFF
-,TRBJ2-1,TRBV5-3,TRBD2,TGTGCCAGAAGCTTAAGGGATTTCGTAGCGGGACACTACAATGAGCAGTTCTTC,CARSLRDFVAGHYNEQFF